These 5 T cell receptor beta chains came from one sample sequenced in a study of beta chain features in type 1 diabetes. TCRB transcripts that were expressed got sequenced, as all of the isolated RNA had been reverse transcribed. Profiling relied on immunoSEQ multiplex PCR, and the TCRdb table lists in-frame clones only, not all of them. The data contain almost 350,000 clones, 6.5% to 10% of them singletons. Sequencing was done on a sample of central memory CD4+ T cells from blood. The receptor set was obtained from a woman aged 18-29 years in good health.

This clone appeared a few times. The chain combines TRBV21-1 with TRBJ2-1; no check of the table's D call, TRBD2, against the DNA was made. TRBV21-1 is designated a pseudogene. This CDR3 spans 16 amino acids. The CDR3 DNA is TGTGCCAGCAGCATGACGGACTACCCGAGCGGGAATGAGCAGTTCTTC. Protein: CASSMTDYPSGNEQFF.

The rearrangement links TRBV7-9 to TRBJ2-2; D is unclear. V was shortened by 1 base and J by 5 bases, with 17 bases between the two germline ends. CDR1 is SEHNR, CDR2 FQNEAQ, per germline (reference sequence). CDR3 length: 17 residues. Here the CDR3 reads CASSLVPIGLSTGELFF. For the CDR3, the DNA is TGTGCCAGCAGCTTAGTCCCGATCGGGCTGAGTACCGGGGAGCTGTTTTTT.

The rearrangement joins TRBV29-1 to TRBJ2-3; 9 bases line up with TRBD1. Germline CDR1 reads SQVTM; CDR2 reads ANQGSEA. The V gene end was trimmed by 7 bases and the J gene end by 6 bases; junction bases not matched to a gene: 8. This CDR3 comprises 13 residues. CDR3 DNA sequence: TGCAGCGCCGGGACAGGGTATTCCGATACGCAGTATTTT. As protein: CSAGTGYSDTQYF.

The CDR3 here is CASSHSRLHGGYTF. CDR3 coding DNA: TGTGCCAGCAGCCACTCCCGACTACATGGCGGCTACACCTTC. The V gene is TRBV14, the J gene TRBJ1-2; D remains ambiguous. Trimming took off 3 bases at V and 8 bases at J, with 16 bases between the two ends. The CDR3 is 14 residues long. Germline CDR1 SGHDN, CDR2 FVKESK.

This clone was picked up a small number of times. The CDR3 here is CASSFGSTDTQYF. In DNA form, the CDR3 reads TGCGCCAGCAGCTTCGGCTCCACAGATACGCAGTATTTT. The chain carries TRBV5-1 and TRBJ2-3, with D uncertain. Per the germline V gene, CDR1 is SGHRS and CDR2 is YFSETQ. Trimming cost V 2 bases and J 2 bases, with 6 bases left between them. CDR3 length: 13 amino acids.